This T cell receptor beta chain originates from a study of blood T cell repertoires in COVID-19. Method: immunoSEQ multiplex PCR; TCRdb's copy keeps in-frame clones and lacks some. There are 250,000 or so clones in the sample; about 91% occur only once, and 3.5% to 5.5% lies in the top ten. V dropped 3 bases and J dropped 6; count of bases not matched to a gene: 18. Germline values: CDR1 LGHDT, CDR2 YNNKEL (reference sequence). The CDR3 consists of 19 residues. The chain uses TRBV3-1 (or the pseudogene TRBV3-2) and TRBJ2-7, with 12 bases aligning to TRBD1. Sequencing was carried out using peripheral blood. The receptor was derived from a middle-aged woman who had recovered from COVID-19. CDR3 amino acids: CASSHTPIAGQGAQSEQYV. The CDR3 DNA reads TGTGCCAGCAGCCATACCCCGATTGCGGGACAGGGGGCCCAAAGCGAGCAGTACGTC.